These 10 T cell receptor beta chains came from one sample sequenced in a study of T cell repertoires in cytomegalovirus infection. TCRdb fed the reads into MiXCR, producing one record per CDR3 protein. The sample includes some 110,000 distinct CDR3 sequences, more than 30% of them seen just once. Which antigens these TCRs recognize remains unknown. The material was CD8+ T cells from cultured PBMCs, obtained from culture after CMV antigen stimulation. These receptors were collected from a human donor in good health (CMV status not recorded). Some clones in this sample may be carry-over from other donors' samples.

In regard to this clonotype: One base away lies a much larger clone, so this may be a sequencing read error. J is TRBJ2-7 and V is TRBV2; 10 bases are a match to TRBD1. CDR1 and CDR2 (germline): SNHLY, FYNNEI. The CDR3 is 15 residues long. With 7 bases clipped from V and 5 bases from J, the junction kept 11 bases outside the gene matches. The DNA for the CDR3 is TGTGCCAGCACCGTCCGGGACAGGGGTCGAGACGAGCAGTACTTC. Amino acids: CASTVRDRGRDEQYF.

This clonotype turned up a few times. This sequence joins TRBV4-2 and TRBJ2-7; 9 bases match TRBD1. Unmatched junction bases numbered 5, after V lost 0 bases and J lost 5 bases. Germline CDR1 and CDR2: LGHNA and YNFKEQ. The CDR3 sequence is 15 residues long. In DNA, the CDR3 is TGTGCCAGCAGCCAAGATAGGGGACAGGGCGACGAGCAGTACTTC. Translated, it gives CASSQDRGQGDEQYF.

There are a few counts of this clonotype. The V call is TRBV7-8, the J call TRBJ2-7; D tentatively fits TRBD1 or TRBD2 (5 bases each). V lost 5 bases and J 9 bases, leaving 26 bases between the germline ends. This CDR3 spans 16 amino acids. The germline V gene has CDR1 SGHVS and CDR2 FQNEAQ. Here the CDR3 reads CASSRPWDERSGGQYF. CDR3 sequence (DNA): TGTGCCAGCAGCCGTCCTTGGGACGAACGGTCGGGCGGGCAGTACTTC.

The V and J genes are TRBV4-1 and TRBJ1-1; tentative D call: TRBD1 (6 bases). The CDR3 loop spans 14 amino acids. Trimming cost V 0 bases and J 4 bases, with 9 bases left between them. Germline lookup yields CDR1 MGHRA and CDR2 YSYEKL. The CDR3 spells CASSQDTGLTEAFF. CDR3 DNA: TGCGCCAGCAGCCAAGATACAGGGCTCACTGAAGCTTTCTTT.

V gene TRBV13 combines with J gene TRBJ2-7; D is uncertain. The V end lost 3 bases, the J end lost 2 bases, and 11 bases lay between the germline ends. Germline-derived CDR1 and CDR2 are PRHDT and FYEKMQ (reference sequence). This CDR3 has 14 amino acids. In DNA form, the CDR3 reads TGTGCCAGCAGCTTCACCGGGCCACCCTACGAGCAGTACTTC. Translated: CASSFTGPPYEQYF.

In this sample, this clonotype turned up a few times. The chain is built from TRBV20-1 and TRBJ1-4; 8 nucleotides line up with TRBD1. The V and J ends lost 4 bases and 4 bases, in that order; junction bases with no gene match: 11. The length of the CDR3 is 16 residues. CDR1 and CDR2 from the germline V gene are DFQATT and SNEGSKA (reference sequence). The CDR3 bases are TGCAGTGCTAACCTTATGGGGACAGGAAATAATGAAAAACTGTTTTTT. Translated: CSANLMGTGNNEKLFF.

This clonotype has at least ten counts. Here the CDR3 DNA reads TGTGCCAGCACTTTCGGGGACGTCGGGGAGCTGTTTTTT. Encoded protein: CASTFGDVGELFF. The V call is TRBV6-2 or TRBV6-3, the J call TRBJ2-2, with D possibly called TRBD1 or TRBD2 (5 bases each). The CDR3 extends over 13 amino acids. Germline V CDR1 and CDR2: MNHEY, SVGEGT. Trimming stripped 7 bases from V and 7 bases from J, with 13 bases between.

The table lists this clonotype with many counts. The chain joins TRBV12-3 or TRBV12-4 to TRBJ2-5; D unclear. The CDR3 spans 14 residues. V lost 3 bases and J 4 bases, leaving 12 bases between the germline ends. The CDR3 sequence is CASSFISALETQYF. DNA for the CDR3: TGTGCCAGCAGTTTCATCTCGGCTTTAGAGACCCAGTACTTC.

The CDR3 sequence is CASSSPGRATNEKLFF. CDR3 coding DNA: TGTGCCAGCAGTTCGCCGGGCAGGGCGACTAATGAAAAACTGTTTTTT. The V and J genes are TRBV28 and TRBJ1-4; D might be TRBD1 (5 bases). V was cut by 4 bases and J by 2 bases, with 14 bases left in between. The CDR3 extends over 16 amino acids. Germline V gene sequence: CDR1 MDHEN, CDR2 SYDVKM. Drawing the rest from reference TRBV28 and TRBJ1-4, the complete variable domain is DVKVTQSSRYLVKRTGEKVFLECVQDMDHENMFWYRQDPGLGLRLIYFSYDVKMKEKGDIPEGYSVSREKKERFSLILESASTNQTSMYLCASSSPGRATNEKLFFGSGTQLSVL.

The chain links TRBV6-1 to TRBJ1-2; no firm D call. Germline CDR1 reads MNHNS; CDR2 reads SASEGT. The ends were cut back, 1 base at V and 6 bases at J, with 15 bases in the middle. The CDR3 spans 15 residues. The CDR3 loop is CASSEEMWAQDGYTF. CDR3 sequence (DNA): TGTGCCAGCAGTGAAGAAATGTGGGCGCAGGATGGCTACACCTTC.